Presented here are 14 T cell receptor beta chains from one specimen sequenced in a study of OX40 agonist ivuxolimab in advanced cancers. Measured with immunoSEQ multiplex PCR; TCRdb has only the in-frame clones, and not every one. The sample carries 50,000 to 75,000 clones, about 90% recorded once. The sequencing used CD4+ or CD8+ T cells sorted from blood, collected in a trial of the OX40 agonist ivuxolimab. These receptor sequences come from an adult with an advanced solid tumor such as melanoma, head and neck, liver or kidney cancer.

The chain has TRBV6-6 and TRBJ2-7, with D perhaps matching TRBD1 (5 bases). This CDR3 spans 12 amino acids. Germline V lookup: CDR1 MNHNY, CDR2 SVGAGI (reference sequence). Trimming removed 6 bases at V and 3 bases at J, with 9 bases between. CDR3 DNA: TGTGCCAGCAGCCAGGGCTACTACGAGCAGTACTTC. It yields the protein CASSQGYYEQYF.

The chain carries TRBV5-4 and TRBJ2-7; 12 positions agree with TRBD2. This CDR3 region has 16 residues. Germline assignment: CDR1 SGHNT and CDR2 YYREEE (reference sequence). Losses at the gene ends were 4 bases for V and 4 bases for J; bases not matched to a gene: 9. The CDR3 loop is CASSLLAGGPPYEQYF. DNA of the CDR3: TGTGCCAGCAGCCTCCTAGCGGGAGGGCCACCGTACGAGCAGTACTTC. The full variable domain, completed using reference TRBV5-4 and TRBJ2-7, is ETGVTQSPTHLIKTRGQQVTLRCSSQSGHNTVSWYQQALGQGPQFIFQYYREEENGRGNFPPRFSGLQFPNYSSELNVNALELDDSALYLCASSLLAGGPPYEQYFGPGTRLTVT.

This clone was seen once. This chain joins TRBV7-2 and TRBJ1-1, with D possibly TRBD1 on 5 matching bases. Per the germline V gene, CDR1 is SGHTA and CDR2 is FQGNSA. CDR3 length: 14 residues. V lost 2 bases and J lost 1, with 8 bases in between. The CDR3 region has the DNA TGTGCCAGCAGCTTAAGTCAGGGGAACACTGAAGCTTTCTTT. It codes for CASSLSQGNTEAFF.

This clone was seen only once. The chain links TRBV4-3 to TRBJ1-2; possible D gene TRBD1, 6 bases. Trimming took 8 bases from V and 7 from J, leaving 17 bases between them. Germline V gene lookup returns CDR1 LGHNA and CDR2 YSLEER. The CDR3 extends over 13 amino acids. CDR3 nucleotide sequence: TGCGCCAGCGGCCGCCCGGGGGCCCTTGGCTACACCTTC. Its translation is CASGRPGALGYTF.

This clone was detected only a few times. The CDR3 reads CSVGPSGGWSTDTQYF. The CDR3 region has the DNA TGCAGCGTTGGTCCTAGCGGGGGTTGGAGCACAGATACGCAGTATTTT. The chain is built from TRBV29-1 and TRBJ2-3, with 10 bases matching TRBD2. Germline loops: CDR1 SQVTM, CDR2 ANQGSEA. The length of the CDR3 is 16 residues. The ends lost 4 bases at V and 0 bases at J; junction bases unmatched: 7.

V and J are TRBV7-9 and TRBJ1-6; 8 bases are shared with TRBD1. The CDR3 is 14 amino acids. V lost 5 bases and J lost 7; bases outside the gene matches: 4. Germline V gene lookup returns CDR1 SEHNR and CDR2 FQNEAQ (reference sequence). DNA for the CDR3: TGTGCCAGCAGCGCCAGGGGGCGGAATTCACCCCTCCACTTT. This sequence encodes CASSARGRNSPLHF.

The J gene is TRBJ2-5, the V gene TRBV6-1, with a tentative D call TRBD2 (5 bases). The ends were cut back, 3 bases at V and 1 base at J, with 6 bases in the middle. This CDR3 contains 13 residues. Germline-derived CDR1 and CDR2 are MNHNS and SASEGT. CDR3 bases: TGTGCCAGCAGTGAGCGGGTCCAAGAGACCCAGTACTTC. Encoded protein: CASSERVQETQYF.

This sequence joins TRBV6-5 and TRBJ2-5; D might be TRBD2 (6 bases). Judging by the DNA end, TRBJ2-7 fits better; the J call may be wrong. Germline CDR1 MNHEY, CDR2 SVGAGI. This CDR3 region has 13 residues. CDR3 in amino acids: CASWGDSSYEQYF. The CDR3 DNA reads as TGTGCCAGCTGGGGGGATTCCTCCTACGAGCAGTACTTC.

V and J are TRBV19 and TRBJ1-2, with D tentatively TRBD1 (6 bases). The CDR3 is 12 residues long. Germline CDR1 LNHDA, CDR2 SQIVND (reference sequence). V was trimmed by 4 bases and J by 5 bases, leaving 8 bases between them. This CDR3 is CASSKGGYGYTF. The DNA of the CDR3 is TGTGCCAGTAGTAAGGGGGGGTATGGCTACACCTTC. Drawing the rest from reference TRBV19 and TRBJ1-2, the complete variable domain is DGGITQSPKYLFRKEGQNVTLSCEQNLNHDAMYWYRQDPGQGLRLIYYSQIVNDFQKGDIAEGYSVSREKKESFPLTVTSAQKNPTAFYLCASSKGGYGYTFGSGTRLTVV.

The chain has TRBV5-6 and TRBJ2-7; D not resolved. CDR3 length: 15 amino acids. Germline values: CDR1 SGHDT, CDR2 YYEEEE. V was shortened by 0 bases and J by 0 bases, with 10 bases between the two germline ends. In nucleotides, the CDR3 is TGTGCCAGCAGCTTGGGACTTTCGGGCTCCTACGAGCAGTACTTC. Protein product: CASSLGLSGSYEQYF. Variable domain in full (rest from reference TRBV5-6 and TRBJ2-7): DAGVTQSPTHLIKTRGQQVTLRCSPKSGHDTVSWYQQALGQGPQFIFQYYEEEERQRGNFPDRFSGHQFPNYSSELNVNALLLGDSALYLCASSLGLSGSYEQYFGPGTRLTVT.

The V and J genes are TRBV5-5 and TRBJ1-1; D remains unclear. V shed 6 bases and J shed 0 bases, with 6 bases lying between them. CDR1 is SGHKS, CDR2 YYEKEE, per germline (reference sequence). This CDR3 has 12 residues. The DNA for the CDR3 is TGTGCCAGCATGGGGATGAACACTGAAGCTTTCTTT. This sequence encodes CASMGMNTEAFF.

The CDR3 region is CAISGQVYNEQFF. As DNA, the CDR3 is TGTGCCATCAGTGGCCAGGTGTACAATGAGCAGTTCTTC. The chain recombines TRBV10-3 with TRBJ2-1, with D unclear. Germline-derived CDR1 and CDR2 are ENHRY and SYGVKD. The CDR3 runs to 13 residues. V was trimmed by 4 bases and J by 4 bases, leaving 8 bases between them.

The chain links TRBV25-1 to TRBJ2-3; D unresolved. The CDR3 runs 13 residues. The germline CDR1 and CDR2 sequences are MGHDK and SYGVNS. V was clipped by 1 base and J by 5 bases, with 7 bases between them. CDR3 in amino acids: CASSEWSGDTQYF. CDR3 nucleotides: TGTGCCAGCAGTGAATGGTCCGGAGATACGCAGTATTTT.

The gene calls are TRBV5-1 and TRBJ2-3, with D maybe TRBD2 (5 bases). The V end lost 0 bases, the J end lost 2 bases, and 10 bases lay between the germline ends. The CDR3 extends over 15 amino acids. The germline CDR1 and CDR2 sequences are SGHRS and YFSETQ. The CDR3: CASSLAGVPTDTQYF. CDR3 DNA sequence: TGCGCCAGCAGCTTGGCCGGGGTACCCACAGATACGCAGTATTTT.